The clone carrying this T cell receptor (beta chain) was recorded a few times. Its target is not known. TCRdb redid the calling of the 5' RACE reads with MiXCR, one entry per CDR3 protein. The sample lists roughly 350,000 distinct CDR3 sequences; around an eighth were seen once. This specimen belongs to a study of identical twins. The CDR3 has 14 residues. Germline CDR1 is SGHDN and CDR2 is FVKESK. Trimming left V 6 bases short and J 4 bases short, with 13 bases between. Overall study results and limits: Excess low generation probability was seen in twin-shared out-of-frame alpha sequences. Models underestimated out-of-frame TCR alpha sharing in monozygotic twins.

No donor was unhealthy or non-Caucasian. The same sample was also studied in work on yellow fever vaccine responses in identical twins.

Sequencing input: CD8+ T cells sorted from blood. V usage is TRBV14 and J usage is TRBJ2-4; possibly TRBD1 for D (6 bases). This clonotype was sampled from a woman aged 18-30 years in good health. The CDR3 DNA reads TGTGCCAGCAGTGAATGGGACACAAAAAACATTCAGTACTTC. Its translation is CASSEWDTKNIQYF.